This T cell receptor beta chain is drawn from a study of T cell repertoires in cytomegalovirus infection. The table lists this clonotype with many counts. One end of the junction fails to match germline, which may point to a read error. In germline, CDR1 is SGHRS, CDR2 YFSETQ. This CDR3 contains 14 residues. TCRdb re-called the reads through MiXCR, storing one row per CDR3 protein. The sample has approximately 250,000 distinct CDR3 sequences; approximately 13% are singletons. The sequenced sample was PBMCs. This receptor was obtained from a human donor in good health (CMV status not recorded). Some clones in this sample may be carry-over from other donors' samples. V gene TRBV5-1 combines with J gene TRBJ1-5; 7 nucleotides match TRBD1. This CDR3 reads CASSLGGAGQPQHF. Written as DNA, the CDR3 is TGTGCCAGCAGTCTAGGGGGCGCGGGTCAGCCCCAGCATTTT.